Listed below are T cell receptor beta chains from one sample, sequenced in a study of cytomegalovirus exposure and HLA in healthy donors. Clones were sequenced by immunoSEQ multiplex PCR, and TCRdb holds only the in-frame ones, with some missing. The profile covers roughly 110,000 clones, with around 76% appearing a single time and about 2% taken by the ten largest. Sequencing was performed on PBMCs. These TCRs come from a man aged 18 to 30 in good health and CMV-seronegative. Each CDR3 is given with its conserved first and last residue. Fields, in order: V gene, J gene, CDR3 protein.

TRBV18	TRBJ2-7	CASSPRQLLSYEQYF
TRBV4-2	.	CASSHLAGAVHEQYF
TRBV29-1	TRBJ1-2	CSVSAGTGTHGYTF
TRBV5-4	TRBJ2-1	CASSSGGGARRNEQFF
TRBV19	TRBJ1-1	CASSKEGVIEAFF
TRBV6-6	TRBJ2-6	CASSYVHSGANVLTF
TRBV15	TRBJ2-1	CATSSSAGKNEQFF
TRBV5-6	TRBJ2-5	CASRRTSSRETQYF
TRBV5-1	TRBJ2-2	CASSRQGAPVTGELFF
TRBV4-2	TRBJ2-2	CASSQDNTGTGELFF
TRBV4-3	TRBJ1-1	CASSLGTTNTEAFF
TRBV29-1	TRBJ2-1	CSGGQGARNEQFF
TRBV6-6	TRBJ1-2	CASSYSDRLRYGYTF
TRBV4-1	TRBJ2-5	CASSQESALAGGDQYF
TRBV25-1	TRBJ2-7	CASSDESGSNYEQYF
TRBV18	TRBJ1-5	CASSVQVIDQPQHF
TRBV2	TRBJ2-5	CASSVGGGQGETQYF
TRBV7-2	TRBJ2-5	CASSLGSGSGGQTDF
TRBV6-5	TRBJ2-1	CASSQGGRSYNEQFF
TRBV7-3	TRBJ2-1	CASSLLSTSFNEQFF
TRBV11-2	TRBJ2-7	CASSLAPAGPYEQYF
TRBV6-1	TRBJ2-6	CASSVDGTGANVLTF
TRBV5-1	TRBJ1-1	CASSVDGPGWYTEAFF
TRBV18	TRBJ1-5	CASSPSRAGDQPQHF
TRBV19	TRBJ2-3	CASSIDLTSGGDTQYF
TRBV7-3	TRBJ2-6	CASSYAVSGANVLTF
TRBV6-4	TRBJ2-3	CASSDSAGGDTQYF
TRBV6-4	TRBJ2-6	CASSDTGGSGANVLTF
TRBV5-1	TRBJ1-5	CASSLAGISNQPQHF
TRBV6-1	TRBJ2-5	CASSEAGPQETQYF
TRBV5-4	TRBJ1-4	CASSPGQGLTNEKLFF
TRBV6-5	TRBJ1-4	CASSRDRGHGEKLFF
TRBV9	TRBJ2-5	CASSVAPGQGETQYF
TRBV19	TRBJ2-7	CASSIGGVLRNEQYF
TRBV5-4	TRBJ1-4	CASSPRGVGGEKLFF
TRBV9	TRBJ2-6	CASSVPMQGAGANVLTF
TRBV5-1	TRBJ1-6	CASKSQGHAYNSPLHF
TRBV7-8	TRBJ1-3	CASSLGTAGNTIYF
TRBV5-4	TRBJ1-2	CASSFPPFYYGYPF
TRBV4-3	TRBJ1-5	CASSQEVSGSQHF
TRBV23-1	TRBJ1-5	CASSHPQGKSNQPQHF
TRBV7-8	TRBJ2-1	CASSLDPLGVKFF
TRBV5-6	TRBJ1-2	CASSPRRGLDGYTF
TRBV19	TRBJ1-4	CASKTGGNEKLFF
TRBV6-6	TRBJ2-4	CASTPGGLAKNIQYF
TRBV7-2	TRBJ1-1	CASIKGVEAFF
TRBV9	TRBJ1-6	CASSAAGRGNSPLHF
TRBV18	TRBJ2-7	CASSQRGPSYEQYF
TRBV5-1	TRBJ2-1	CASSLLAGGPSSYNEQFF
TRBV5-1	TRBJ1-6	CASGGGGNSPLHF
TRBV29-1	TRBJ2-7	CSVEDLRYEQYF